This entry is about one T cell receptor (beta chain). This clone's antigen is unknown. Base qualities were left out, and no much larger clone turns up one base away. The sample originates from a study of T cell changes during pregnancy in multiple sclerosis (dated by TCRdb to between 2018 and 2021). Study-wide context: The study examined how the T cell repertoire changed over the course of pregnancy in women with multiple sclerosis.

Its CDR3 holds 16 amino acids, cysteine through phenylalanine. The sequence is cut down to CDR3 DNA, 48 bases in frame from base 1. At the junction V is shortened by 6 bases and J by 0 bases; bases outside the gene matches: 10. From a lookup of the germline V gene (reference sequence), CDR1 and CDR2 are MNHEY and SMNVEV. Receptors were amplified or captured by the immunoSEQ multiplex PCR assay. TCRdb obtained this table from immuneACCESS and retained in-frame rearrangements with V and J assigned. These tables miss some clones; where compared with another copy, unresolved V genes account for less than half of the shortfall, and the remainder is unexplained. The sample yields about 52,000 clones; approximately 92% were counted once. The ten largest make up around 0.76% of the sample.

Recombination linked TRBV27 to TRBJ1-2; 7 junctional bases match TRBD1. This receptor was taken from a female donor with multiple sclerosis, enrolled in a pregnancy study. The sequencing here drew on CD4+ T cells from peripheral blood mononuclear cells, taken in the third trimester of pregnancy. Read as DNA, the sequence is TGTGCCAGCAGCTTCGACAGGGCCCCAACTAACTATGGCTACACCTTC. Translated, this gives CASSFDRAPTNYGYTF.